The 3 T cell receptor beta chains below were found in one sample sequenced in a study of blood T cell repertoires in COVID-19. Assay: immunoSEQ multiplex PCR; the TCRdb copy retains only in-frame clones and omits some. The profile shows fewer than 300,000 clones, less than 85% of them singletons. Sample: peripheral blood. The origin of the receptors is a woman aged 18-29 years with acute or convalescent COVID-19.

The chain combines TRBV29-1 with TRBJ1-2; D gene ambiguous. From germline, CDR1 is SQVTM and CDR2 ANQGSEA. CDR3 length equals 11 residues. V lost 2 bases to trimming and J lost 7 bases, with 8 bases between them. This chain's CDR3 is CSVEPRVGYTF. CDR3 sequence (DNA): TGCAGCGTTGAACCGAGAGTTGGCTACACCTTC.

This clone was detected once. This sample includes further DNA sequences coding for the same CDR3. The rearrangement links TRBV20-1 to TRBJ2-5; D possibly corresponds to TRBD2 (6 bases). The germline V and J ends were trimmed by 3 bases and 5 bases, with 7 bases remaining between them. The germline V gene encodes CDR1 DFQATT and CDR2 SNEGSKA (reference sequence). This CDR3 is built from 11 residues. The CDR3 bases are TGCAGTGCTAGGGGAGGTGAGACCCAGTACTTC. Amino acid sequence: CSARGGETQYF.

The chain recombines TRBV7-2 with TRBJ2-7; 8 nucleotides agree with TRBD2. After removal of 5 bases from V and 3 bases from J, the junction contained 9 bases not matched to a gene. The CDR3 consists of 15 residues. The germline CDR1 and CDR2 sequences are SGHTA and FQGNSA. CDR3 nucleotides: TGTGCCAGCAGCCATTGGTCGGGAGGGAGCTACGAGCAGTACTTC. Its protein product is CASSHWSGGSYEQYF.